These 24 T cell receptor beta chains were sequenced from one sample in a study of blood T cell repertoires in COVID-19. Only in-frame clones appear in the TCRdb table, and some are missing; sequencing was by immunoSEQ multiplex PCR. The profile shows 150,000 or so clones, about 93% of them singletons. The sequenced material came from peripheral blood. All receptors derive from a woman in her fifties or sixties with acute or convalescent COVID-19.

This chain uses TRBV18 with TRBJ2-1; D possibly corresponds to TRBD1 (5 bases). This CDR3 has 13 amino acids. V was trimmed by 3 bases and J by 10 bases, leaving 13 bases between them. CDR1 KGHSH and CDR2 LQKENI come from the germline V gene. The CDR3 sequence: CASSPPPRTEQFF. DNA of the CDR3: TGTGCCAGCTCACCTCCCCCCCGGACAGAGCAGTTCTTC.

The rearrangement joins TRBV7-8 to TRBJ1-5, with a tentative D call TRBD1 (5 bases). CDR1 is SGHVS and CDR2 is FQNEAQ in the germline V gene. The CDR3 covers 15 residues. The V end lost 5 bases, the J end lost 2 bases, and 13 bases lay between the germline ends. The CDR3 DNA is TGTGCCAGCAGCGACCTAGGAGGGGGCAATCAGCCCCAGCATTTT. Encoded protein: CASSDLGGGNQPQHF.

The CDR3 spells CSVGTGNGYTF. The CDR3 region has the DNA TGCAGCGTGGGGACAGGGAATGGCTACACCTTC. The gene calls are TRBV29-1 and TRBJ1-2; the match to TRBD1 covers 9 bases. The CDR3 totals 11 residues. With V trimmed by 6 bases and J by 6 bases, 2 bases remained unmatched. Germline V CDR1 and CDR2: SQVTM, ANQGSEA.

The V gene is TRBV18, the J gene TRBJ1-2; D remains ambiguous. Trimming shortened V by 0 bases and J by 6 bases, and 8 bases separated the two germline ends. The CDR3 has 13 amino acids. Germline CDR1 reads KGHSH; CDR2 reads LQKENI. The CDR3 nucleotides are TGTGCCAGCTCACCACCTCGGCGGGATGGCTACACCTTC. It is translated as CASSPPRRDGYTF.

The rearrangement joins TRBV7-6 to TRBJ2-7; D perhaps matches TRBD2 (6 bases). With 5 bases removed from V and 0 bases from J, the gap between germline ends came to 14 bases. The V gene's germline CDR1 is SGHVS and CDR2 FNYEAQ. CDR3 size: 15 residues. The CDR3 region has the DNA TGTGCCAGCAGCCGATTGGAGGGGAGCTCCTACGAGCAGTACTTC. Amino acid sequence: CASSRLEGSSYEQYF. Complete variable domain (other parts from reference TRBV7-6 and TRBJ2-7): GAGVSQSPRYKVTKRGQDVALRCDPISGHVSLYWYRQALGQGPEFLTYFNYEAQQDKSGLPNDRFSAERPEGSISTLTIQRTEQRDSAMYRCASSRLEGSSYEQYFGPGTRLTVT.

Here the CDR3 DNA reads TGTGCCTGGAGTACGTCAGTTCTGGGAAACACCATATATTTT. Amino acid sequence: CAWSTSVLGNTIYF. The chain is built from TRBV30 and TRBJ1-3, with D hard to call. The germline V gene has CDR1 GTSNPN and CDR2 SVGIG (reference sequence). V dropped 2 bases and J dropped 4 bases, with 12 bases sitting between them. The CDR3 is made up of 14 amino acids.

The chain carries TRBV7-9 and TRBJ1-2; TRBD1 aligns across 10 bases. Germline trimming cut 5 bases from V and 5 bases from J; bases unmatched to any gene: 11. The CDR3 has 16 amino acids. Germline V gene lookup returns CDR1 SEHNR and CDR2 FQNEAQ (reference sequence). The CDR3 loop is CASSRLPGTGEYGYTF. CDR3 sequence (DNA): TGTGCCAGCAGCCGTCTTCCGGGGACAGGGGAATATGGCTACACCTTC.

The chain combines TRBV18 with TRBJ1-4; D not certain. Germline CDR1 KGHSH, CDR2 LQKENI. Trimming removed 5 bases at V and 5 bases at J, with 15 bases between. CDR3 length: 15 amino acids. CDR3 region: CASSSTEGLNEKLFF. The CDR3 region has the DNA TGTGCCAGCTCATCGACGGAGGGTTTGAATGAAAAACTGTTTTTT. Based on the CDR3 plus reference TRBV18 and TRBJ1-4, the full variable domain is NAGVMQNPRHLVRRRGQEARLRCSPMKGHSHVYWYRQLPEEGLKFMVYLQKENIIDESGMPKERFSAEFPKEGPSILRIQQVVRGDSAAYFCASSSTEGLNEKLFFGSGTQLSVL.

V and J are TRBV7-3 and TRBJ2-3; 9 positions agree with TRBD1. The CDR3 loop spans 15 amino acids. Germline CDR1 and CDR2: SGHTA and FQGTGA. The V gene end was trimmed by 6 bases and the J gene end by 3 bases; junction bases not matched to a gene: 7. CDR3 sequence (DNA): TGTGCCAGCAGTCGGACAGGGGTTGAGACAGATACGCAGTATTTT. This encodes CASSRTGVETDTQYF.

The J gene is TRBJ2-7, the V gene TRBV28; 7 bases agree with TRBD1. Germline V gives CDR1 MDHEN, CDR2 SYDVKM. The CDR3 has 14 residues. With 5 bases clipped from V and 0 bases from J, the junction kept 4 bases outside the gene matches. As DNA, the CDR3 is TGTGCCAGCAGTGACCGGGACAGCTCCTACGAGCAGTACTTC. Its translation: CASSDRDSSYEQYF.

DNA for the CDR3: TGTGCCTGTAATTCCGGGACATCAGAAGGCTACACCTTC. This encodes CACNSGTSEGYTF. The chain carries TRBV30 and TRBJ1-2; perhaps TRBD1 as D (6 bases). V lost 6 bases to trimming and J lost 8 bases, with 19 bases between them. Germline CDR1 is GTSNPN and CDR2 is SVGIG (reference sequence). The CDR3 is made up of 13 amino acids.

The chain is built from TRBV7-2 and TRBJ2-7, with 10 nucleotides matching TRBD2. The CDR3 extends over 17 amino acids. V was clipped by 5 bases and J by 3 bases; unmatched bases: 13. The V gene's germline CDR1 is SGHTA and CDR2 FQGNSA. CDR3 sequence (DNA): TGTGCCAGCAGCGCCTTTCTAGCGGGAGCTAATGACTACGAGCAGTACTTC. Translation gives CASSAFLAGANDYEQYF. Complete variable domain (other parts from reference TRBV7-2 and TRBJ2-7): GAGVSQSPSNKVTEKGKDVELRCDPISGHTALYWYRQSLGQGLEFLIYFQGNSAPDKSGLPSDRFSAERTGGSVSTLTIQRTQQEDSAVYLCASSAFLAGANDYEQYFGPGTRLTVT.

The chain has TRBV28 and TRBJ2-1, with a weak D call TRBD1 (6 bases). In germline, CDR1 is MDHEN, CDR2 SYDVKM. CDR3 length equals 15 residues. V lost 3 bases, J lost 10 bases, and 19 bases lay in between. CDR3 nucleotide sequence: TGTGCCAGCAGTTTGGTAGGGGTCGGGACAAACGAGCAGTTCTTC. Amino acid sequence: CASSLVGVGTNEQFF. Combining the CDR3 with reference TRBV28 and TRBJ2-1 gives the whole variable domain DVKVTQSSRYLVKRTGEKVFLECVQDMDHENMFWYRQDPGLGLRLIYFSYDVKMKEKGDIPEGYSVSREKKERFSLILESASTNQTSMYLCASSLVGVGTNEQFFGPGTRLTVL.

The chain links TRBV20-1 to TRBJ1-2, with 9 bases lining up with TRBD1. Germline trimming cut 7 bases from V and 8 bases from J; bases unmatched to any gene: 5. The germline CDR1 and CDR2 sequences are DFQATT and SNEGSKA (reference sequence). CDR3 length equals 11 residues. CDR3 coding DNA: TGCAGTGTACAGGGGGCCAGCGGCTACACCTTC. Its protein product is CSVQGASGYTF.

The CDR3 spells CASRLSGADTQYF. As DNA, the CDR3 is TGTGCCAGCAGGCTTAGCGGAGCAGATACGCAGTATTTT. The chain couples TRBV12-3 or TRBV12-4 to TRBJ2-3; maybe TRBD2 (6 bases). The CDR3 sequence is 13 residues long. The V and J ends lost 6 bases and 4 bases respectively, with 11 bases between them.

The V gene is TRBV28, the J gene TRBJ1-1; D unresolved. CDR3 length equals 16 residues. The ends were cut back, 3 bases at V and 3 bases at J, with 17 bases in the middle. The germline V gene encodes CDR1 MDHEN and CDR2 SYDVKM. CDR3 amino acids: CASSLGVRKAHTEAFF. The CDR3, as DNA: TGTGCCAGCAGTTTGGGAGTTAGGAAGGCGCACACTGAAGCTTTCTTT.

The chain recombines TRBV7-2 with TRBJ2-2, with D possibly TRBD2 on 5 matching bases. Trimming left V 8 bases short and J 7 bases short, with 20 bases between. The germline V gene encodes CDR1 SGHTA and CDR2 FQGNSA. The CDR3 is made up of 15 amino acids. The CDR3 bases are TGTGCCAGCGGGCCTATGTCGGGGTCGGGCGGGGAGCTGTTTTTT. Translation gives CASGPMSGSGGELFF. Variable domain in full (rest from reference TRBV7-2 and TRBJ2-2): GAGVSQSPSNKVTEKGKDVELRCDPISGHTALYWYRQSLGQGLEFLIYFQGNSAPDKSGLPSDRFSAERTGGSVSTLTIQRTQQEDSAVYLCASGPMSGSGGELFFGEGSRLTVL.

This clone showed up just once. The chain carries TRBV5-8 and TRBJ2-3; TRBD2 aligns across 10 bases. The CDR3 contains 17 residues. CDR1 SGHTS and CDR2 YDEGEE come from the germline V gene. V dropped 4 bases and J dropped 0; count of bases not matched to a gene: 8. Written as DNA, the CDR3 is TGTGCCAGCAGCGATCTAGCGGGGGTTTCTAGCACAGATACGCAGTATTTT. It is translated as CASSDLAGVSSTDTQYF.

CDR3 protein: CASSFMTGNYGYTF. The CDR3 bases are TGCGCCAGCAGCTTTATGACAGGGAACTATGGCTACACCTTC. The chain joins TRBV5-1 to TRBJ1-2, with TRBD1 identical over 7 bases. The CDR3 runs to 14 residues. Per the germline V gene, CDR1 is SGHRS and CDR2 is YFSETQ. V gave up 2 bases and J gave up 2 bases; unmatched junction bases: 3.

The CDR3 sequence is CASSRQGNIQYF. CDR3 bases: TGTGCCAGCAGTCGACAGGGAAACATTCAGTACTTC. This rearrangement joins TRBV6-2 or TRBV6-3 to TRBJ2-4, with 7 nucleotides matching TRBD1. CDR1 and CDR2 from the germline V gene are MNHEY and SVGEGT. This CDR3 contains 12 residues. V gave up 5 bases and J gave up 6 bases; unmatched junction bases: 1.

This clone was seen a handful of times. V usage is TRBV11-2 and J usage is TRBJ1-1, with a possible D match to TRBD1 (5 bases). CDR3 length equals 14 residues. CDR1 and CDR2 from the germline V gene are SGHAT and FQNNGV. V was shortened by 5 bases and J by 1 base, with 11 bases between the two germline ends. CDR3 residues: CASSPDGANTEAFF. DNA of the CDR3: TGTGCCAGCAGCCCCGATGGGGCGAACACTGAAGCTTTCTTT.

The CDR3 DNA reads TGTGCCAGCTCGCGACAGGGGGCTTACAATGAGCAGTTCTTC. Translated: CASSRQGAYNEQFF. This chain joins TRBV27 and TRBJ2-1, with TRBD1 identical over 10 bases. The CDR3 spans 14 residues. V trimming: 8 bases; J trimming: 4 bases; junction bases outside the gene matches: 5. CDR1 is MNHEY and CDR2 is SMNVEV in the germline V gene (reference sequence).

Only one count was recorded for this clone. V is TRBV30 and J is TRBJ1-2; perhaps TRBD1 as D (6 bases). The V gene's germline CDR1 is GTSNPN and CDR2 SVGIG (reference sequence). The CDR3 is 12 residues long. V lost 7 bases, J lost 6 bases, and 15 bases lay in between. In DNA form, the CDR3 reads TGTGCCTCCCGGGACAACCTAGATGGCTACACCTTC. This sequence encodes CASRDNLDGYTF. Full variable domain (outside the CDR3, taken from reference TRBV30 and TRBJ1-2): SQTIHQWPATLVQPVGSPLSLECTVEGTSNPNLYWYRQAAGRGLQLLFYSVGIGQISSEVPQNLSASRPQDRQFILSSKKLLLSDSGFYLCASRDNLDGYTFGSGTRLTVV.

The genes are TRBV6-2 or TRBV6-3 and TRBJ2-1; no definite D call. Germline values: CDR1 MNHEY, CDR2 SVGEGT. The V end was cut by 0 bases, the J end by 14 bases, with 14 bases between. There are 13 residues in the CDR3. The CDR3: CASSYSSRGVEFF. In DNA form, the CDR3 reads TGTGCCAGCAGTTACTCGAGTAGAGGAGTAGAGTTCTTC.